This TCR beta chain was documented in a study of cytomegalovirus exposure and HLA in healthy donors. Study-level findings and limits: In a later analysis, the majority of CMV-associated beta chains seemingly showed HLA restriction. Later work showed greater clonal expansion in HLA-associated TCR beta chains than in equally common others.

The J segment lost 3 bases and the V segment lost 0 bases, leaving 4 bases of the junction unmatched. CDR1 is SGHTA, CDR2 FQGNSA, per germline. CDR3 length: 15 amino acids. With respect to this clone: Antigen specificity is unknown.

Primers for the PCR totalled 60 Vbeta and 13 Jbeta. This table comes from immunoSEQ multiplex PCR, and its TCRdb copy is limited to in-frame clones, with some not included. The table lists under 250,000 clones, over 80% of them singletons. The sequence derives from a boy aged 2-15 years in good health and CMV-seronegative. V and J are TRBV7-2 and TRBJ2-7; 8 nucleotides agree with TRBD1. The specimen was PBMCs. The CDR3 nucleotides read TGTGCCAGCAGCTTAGCTTTACAGGGGGTCTACGAGCAGTACTTC. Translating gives CASSLALQGVYEQYF.